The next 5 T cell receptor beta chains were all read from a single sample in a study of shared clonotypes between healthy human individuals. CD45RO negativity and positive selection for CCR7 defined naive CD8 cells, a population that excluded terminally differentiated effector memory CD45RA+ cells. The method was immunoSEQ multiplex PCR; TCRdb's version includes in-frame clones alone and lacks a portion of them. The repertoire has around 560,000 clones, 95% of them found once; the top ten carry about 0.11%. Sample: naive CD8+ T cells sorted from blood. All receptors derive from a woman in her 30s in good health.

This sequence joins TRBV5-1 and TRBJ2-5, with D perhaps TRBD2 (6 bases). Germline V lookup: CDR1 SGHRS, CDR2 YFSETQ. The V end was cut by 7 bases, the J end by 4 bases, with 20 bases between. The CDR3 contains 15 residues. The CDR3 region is CASSPGGNPLETQYF. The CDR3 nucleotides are TGCGCCAGCTCGCCGGGCGGGAACCCATTAGAGACCCAGTACTTC. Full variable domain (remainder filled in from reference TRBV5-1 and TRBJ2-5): KAGVTQTPRYLIKTRGQQVTLSCSPISGHRSVSWYQQTPGQGLQFLFEYFSETQRNKGNFPGRFSGRQFSNSRSEMNVSTLELGDSALYLCASSPGGNPLETQYFGPGTRLLVL.

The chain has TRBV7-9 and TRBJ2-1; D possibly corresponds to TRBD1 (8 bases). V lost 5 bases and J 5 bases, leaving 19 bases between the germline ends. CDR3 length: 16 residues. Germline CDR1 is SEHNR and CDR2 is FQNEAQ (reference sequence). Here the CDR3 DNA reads TGTGCCAGCAGCCTGAGCGGGGACAGGAGTGACAATGAGCAGTTCTTC. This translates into CASSLSGDRSDNEQFF.

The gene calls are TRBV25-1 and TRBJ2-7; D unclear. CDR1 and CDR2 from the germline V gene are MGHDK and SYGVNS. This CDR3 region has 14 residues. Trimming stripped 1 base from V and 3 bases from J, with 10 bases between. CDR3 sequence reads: CASSEWGSDYEQYF. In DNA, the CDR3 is TGTGCCAGCAGTGAATGGGGATCGGACTACGAGCAGTACTTC.

CDR3 in amino acids: CASSLPGASGNTIYF. DNA for the CDR3: TGTGCCAGCAGCTTACCGGGTGCCTCTGGAAACACCATATATTTT. V and J are TRBV5-6 and TRBJ1-3, with D hard to call. The ends were cut back, 2 bases at V and 0 bases at J, with 9 bases in the middle. The CDR3 extends over 15 amino acids. Germline lookup yields CDR1 SGHDT and CDR2 YYEEEE.

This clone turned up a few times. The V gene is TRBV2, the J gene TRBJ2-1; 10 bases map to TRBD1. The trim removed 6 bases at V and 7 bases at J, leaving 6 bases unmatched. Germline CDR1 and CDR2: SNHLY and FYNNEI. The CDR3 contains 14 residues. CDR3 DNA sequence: TGTGCCAGCAGGGACGACAGGGGGCGTAATGAGCAGTTCTTC. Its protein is CASRDDRGRNEQFF. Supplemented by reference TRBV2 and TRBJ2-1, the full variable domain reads EPEVTQTPSHQVTQMGQEVILRCVPISNHLYFYWYRQILGQKVEFLVSFYNNEISEKSEIFDDQFSVERPDGSNFTLKIRSTKLEDSAMYFCASRDDRGRNEQFFGPGTRLTVL.